These 5 T cell receptor beta chains originate from one sample sequenced in a study of T cell repertoires in cytomegalovirus infection (dated by TCRdb to 2018 to 2020). Sequencing relied on an Illumina HiSeq 1500. TCRdb reprocessing: public reads trimmed at Q25 with fastp, clones called with MiXCR, in-frame beta chains kept. When rows share a CDR3 protein, they turn into one entry using the most common DNA and genes. In all, the sample holds approximately 500,000 distinct CDR3 sequences, and approximately 10% of those were seen once. The ten largest clones capture about 10% of the sample. What was sequenced was PBMCs. The origin of the receptors is a human donor in good health (CMV status not recorded). Some clones in this sample may be carry-over from other donors' samples.

The chain couples TRBV13 to TRBJ1-6; maybe TRBD1 (5 bases). V was cut by 4 bases and J by 6 bases, with 13 bases left in between. The CDR3 runs 15 residues. Germline V gives CDR1 PRHDT, CDR2 FYEKMQ (reference sequence). CDR3 region: CASSSYRSPNSPLHF. DNA for the CDR3: TGTGCCAGCAGCTCCTACAGGAGCCCTAATTCACCCCTCCACTTT.

This clonotype was observed many times. This chain joins TRBV11-2 and TRBJ1-5, with D possibly being TRBD1 (5 bases). Germline values: CDR1 SGHAT, CDR2 FQNNGV. Trimming left V 5 bases short and J 6 bases short, with 11 bases between. This CDR3 is built from 13 residues. Here the CDR3 DNA reads TGTGCCAGCAGCATCAGGGCCGGTCAGCCCCAGCATTTT. Translation gives CASSIRAGQPQHF.

The chain joins TRBV2 to TRBJ1-2, with D possibly being TRBD1 (6 bases). Deletions cut 1 base from V and 4 bases from J, with 13 bases between. The CDR3 covers 15 residues. Germline assignment: CDR1 SNHLY and CDR2 FYNNEI. The CDR3 loop reads CASSEDLDRLYGYTF. The CDR3 bases are TGTGCCAGCAGTGAAGACTTAGACAGGCTCTATGGCTACACCTTC.

This clonotype was picked up many times. This chain joins TRBV5-5 and TRBJ2-1, with 8 bases identical to TRBD2. With V trimmed by 0 bases and J by 4 bases, 3 bases remained unmatched. Germline loops: CDR1 SGHKS, CDR2 YYEKEE (reference sequence). This CDR3 region has 15 residues. This chain's CDR3 is CASSLDSGIYNEQFF. CDR3 nucleotides: TGTGCCAGCAGCTTGGATAGCGGGATATACAATGAGCAGTTCTTC. Full variable domain (outside the CDR3, taken from reference TRBV5-5 and TRBJ2-1): DAGVTQSPTHLIKTRGQQVTLRCSPISGHKSVSWYQQVLGQGPQFIFQYYEKEERGRGNFPDRFSARQFPNYSSELNVNALLLGDSALYLCASSLDSGIYNEQFFGPGTRLTVL.

This clonotype has only a few counts. CDR3 amino acids: CASSSPGGRYF. As DNA, the CDR3 is TGTGCCAGCAGCTCCCCGGGGGGTCGGTACTTC. The gene calls are TRBV11-2 and TRBJ2-7; TRBD2 matches at 7 bases. V lost 4 bases to trimming and J lost 12 bases; unmatched junction nucleotides: 6. Germline lookup yields CDR1 SGHAT and CDR2 FQNNGV. The CDR3 contains 11 residues.